This entry describes one T cell receptor (beta chain). The antigen is not known. A junction end diverges from the germline sequence, so it may reflect a read error. These data come from a study of blood T cells in healthy people across ages. In germline, CDR1 is SEHNR, CDR2 FQNEAQ (reference sequence). CDR3 length: 15 amino acids. Notes on the study in general: When set beside aged donors, long-lived donors presented more naive CD4+ cells and higher diversity.

The second PCR ran about 6 to 11 cycles with a sample-barcoded 5' primer and J-beta primers. TCRdb processed the 5' RACE reads anew with MiXCR; each CDR3 protein has one entry. The data show around 2 million distinct CDR3 sequences, with more than 35% seen just once and roughly 23% held by the top ten. Those donating, healthy Caucasian individuals from Russia, were aged about 6 to 95. The sequence was collected from a human donor in good health. What was sequenced was blood. The V call is TRBV7-9, the J call TRBJ1-2, with 7 positions matching TRBD1. The CDR3 reads CASSLDGTAFHGYTF. The CDR3 DNA reads as TGCGCCAGCAGCTTAGACGGGACAGCCTTCCATGGCTACACCTTC.